Below are 22 T cell receptor beta chains sequenced from a single sample in a study of molecular identifiers for immune sequencing clone quantification. One entry per CDR3 protein results from TCRdb running MiXCR on the PCR reads. The data contain about 54,000 distinct CDR3 sequences, 25% of them singletons. Material for sequencing was naive CD8+ T cells from blood, with Jurkat cell RNA spiked in. The subset here: FACS-sorted CD8+CD4-CCR7+CD45RA+ naive T cells. The receptors come from a human donor in good health. Some libraries in this study had Jurkat cell RNA spiked in.

This clonotype occurred many times. V gene TRBV6-2 or TRBV6-3 combines with J gene TRBJ2-6, with D tentatively TRBD1 or TRBD2 (5 bases each). Germline V gene data show CDR1 as MNHEY and CDR2 as SVGEGT. Trimming stripped 4 bases from V and 2 bases from J, with 6 bases between. CDR3 length: 14 amino acids. The CDR3 DNA is TGTGCCAGCAGTTGGGACGCTGGGGCCAACGTCCTGACTTTC. Translated, it gives CASSWDAGANVLTF.

This clonotype came up a few times. The J gene is TRBJ1-5, the V gene TRBV9; 7 bases are a match to TRBD1. Per germline, CDR1 SGDLS and CDR2 YYNGEE. Trimming cost V 0 bases and J 5 bases; bases outside gene matches: 11. CDR3 length: 17 amino acids. This chain's CDR3 is CASSVAWAPGGDQPQHF. CDR3 nucleotides: TGTGCCAGCAGCGTAGCGTGGGCCCCAGGGGGTGATCAGCCCCAGCATTTT.

This clonotype has ten or more counts. The chain uses TRBV7-9 and TRBJ2-3; TRBD1 agrees at 11 bases. The V gene's germline CDR1 is SEHNR and CDR2 FQNEAQ (reference sequence). This CDR3 has 15 amino acids. Trimming at V came to 9 bases and at J to 3 bases, leaving 8 bases not matched to a gene. The CDR3 reads CASKDRGLRTDTQYF. In nucleotides, the CDR3 is TGTGCCAGTAAGGACAGGGGGCTCCGGACAGATACGCAGTATTTT.

Notes on this clonotype: It may be a read error: a sequence one base away is much more abundant. The chain combines TRBV10-2 with TRBJ1-1; unclear D gene. The CDR3 consists of 12 residues. From germline, CDR1 is WSHSY and CDR2 SAAADI. The CDR3 sequence: CASMSGTTGAFF. The CDR3, as DNA: TGCGCCAGCATGAGTGGAACCACTGGAGCTTTCTTT.

With respect to this clonotype: A clone one base away is much larger, so this may be a read error. The chain carries TRBV5-1 and TRBJ2-3, with no clear D. CDR1 and CDR2 from the germline V gene are SGHRS and YFSETQ. This CDR3 is built from 11 residues. The CDR3 region is CASSSTATQYF. CDR3 nucleotide sequence: TGCGCCAGCAGCTCCACAGCTACGCAGTATTTT.

Concerning this clonotype: A read error may explain this, as a much larger clone is one base away. The J gene is TRBJ2-7, the V gene TRBV9; 9 bases are a match to TRBD1. After removal of 4 bases from V and 2 bases from J, the junction contained 4 bases not matched to a gene. Germline CDR1 is SGDLS and CDR2 is YYNGEE. The CDR3 has 14 amino acids. The CDR3 sequence: CASSPGTGTYEQYF. DNA for the CDR3: TGTGCCAGCAGCCCCGGGACAGGGACCTACGAGCAGTACTTC.

The V call is TRBV2, the J call TRBJ2-1, with TRBD2 matching 11 bases. The CDR3 is 15 amino acids. From germline, CDR1 is SNHLY and CDR2 FYNNEI. The trim removed 6 bases at V and 4 bases at J, leaving 5 bases unmatched. The CDR3 loop reads CASSNSGRAYNEQFF. The CDR3 DNA is TGTGCCAGCAGCAATAGCGGGAGGGCTTACAATGAGCAGTTCTTC. Supplemented by reference TRBV2 and TRBJ2-1, the full variable domain reads EPEVTQTPSHQVTQMGQEVILRCVPISNHLYFYWYRQILGQKVEFLVSFYNNEISEKSEIFDDQFSVERPDGSNFTLKIRSTKLEDSAMYFCASSNSGRAYNEQFFGPGTRLTVL.

This clonotype was counted between two and nine times. This sequence joins TRBV12-5 and TRBJ1-1; a possible D gene is TRBD1 (6 bases). CDR3 length equals 19 residues. The V end lost 3 bases, the J end lost 0 bases, and 23 bases lay between the germline ends. Germline V gene sequence: CDR1 LGHNT, CDR2 FRNRAP. CDR3 DNA sequence: TGTGCTAGTGGTTTTTCCGTCCGGGACACAAATTCGGTGAACACTGAAGCTTTCTTT. This sequence encodes CASGFSVRDTNSVNTEAFF.

On this clonotype: Since a much larger clone is just one base distant, this may be a read error. The chain has TRBV4-1 and TRBJ2-2, with a weak D call TRBD2 (5 bases). V was cut by 0 bases and J by 0 bases, with 14 bases left in between. The germline CDR1 and CDR2 sequences are MGHRA and YSYEKL. This CDR3 is built from 18 residues. This CDR3 is CASSQDPKTGSNTGELFF. In DNA, the CDR3 is TGCGCCAGCAGCCAAGATCCGAAGACGGGGTCGAACACCGGGGAGCTGTTTTTT.

This clonotype has ten or more counts. This rearrangement joins TRBV4-3 to TRBJ2-7; a possible D gene is TRBD1 (7 bases). The CDR3 has 15 amino acids. Germline V CDR1 and CDR2: LGHNA, YSLEER. Trimming left V 1 base short and J 0 bases short, with 10 bases between. In DNA, the CDR3 is TGCGCCAGCAGCCAAGCAGGGGGGAGCTCCTACGAGCAGTACTTC. This codes for CASSQAGGSSYEQYF.

This clonotype was recorded at least ten times. The genes are TRBV29-1 and TRBJ2-2; no firm D call. The germline V gene has CDR1 SQVTM and CDR2 ANQGSEA. Trimming pared 6 bases from V and 6 bases from J, leaving 8 bases between. The CDR3 totals 11 residues. DNA for the CDR3: TGCAGCGTCCCAGAGGCCGGGGAGCTGTTTTTT. Translation gives CSVPEAGELFF.

This clonotype occurred many times. The chain has TRBV7-2 and TRBJ2-1; D call uncertain. The CDR3 has 15 amino acids. Germline CDR1 reads SGHTA; CDR2 reads FQGNSA. V dropped 0 bases and J dropped 10 bases, with 16 bases sitting between them. Here the CDR3 DNA reads TGTGCCAGCAGCTTAGCCTACCAGGCCTCAGTAGAGCAGTTCTTC. Protein sequence: CASSLAYQASVEQFF.

A few counts support this clonotype. The genes are TRBV28 and TRBJ2-3, with D perhaps TRBD1 (6 bases). This CDR3 is built from 17 residues. The germline V and J ends were trimmed by 5 bases and 4 bases, with 22 bases remaining between them. Germline V gives CDR1 MDHEN, CDR2 SYDVKM. The CDR3 region is CASSLQGRLEAADTQYF. The CDR3 DNA is TGTGCCAGCAGTCTTCAGGGGCGGCTAGAAGCGGCAGATACGCAGTATTTT.

Details on this clonotype: Given a much more abundant clone one base away, this may be a read error. This sequence joins TRBV7-9 and TRBJ1-1; 10 nucleotides match TRBD1. CDR3 length: 14 residues. Germline CDR1 and CDR2: SEHNR and FQNEAQ (reference sequence). J gave up 5 bases and V 5 bases, and 5 bases lay outside the gene matches. The chain's CDR3 is CASSPGQGWTEAFF. CDR3 nucleotides: TGTGCCAGCAGCCCGGGACAGGGGTGGACTGAAGCTTTCTTT.

The sample holds many counts of this clonotype. The genes are TRBV5-1 and TRBJ2-3, with a tentative D call TRBD2 (7 bases). V dropped 2 bases and J dropped 6 bases, with 16 bases sitting between them. Germline lookup yields CDR1 SGHRS and CDR2 YFSETQ. The CDR3 consists of 15 residues. CDR3 DNA sequence: TGCGCCAGCAGCTTCGGCGGGGGCACCGGGGATACGCAGTATTTT. Amino acid sequence: CASSFGGGTGDTQYF. Filled out from reference TRBV5-1 and TRBJ2-3, the complete variable domain reads KAGVTQTPRYLIKTRGQQVTLSCSPISGHRSVSWYQQTPGQGLQFLFEYFSETQRNKGNFPGRFSGRQFSNSRSEMNVSTLELGDSALYLCASSFGGGTGDTQYFGPGTRLTVL.

Note on this clonotype: A read error may be the cause here, since a much bigger clone is one base away. CDR3: CASSFWDRGSQETQYF. The CDR3 DNA follows: TGTGCCAGCAGTTTTTGGGACAGGGGGTCCCAAGAGACCCAGTACTTC. This sequence joins TRBV27 and TRBJ2-5; 11 bases match TRBD1. V lost 3 bases and J lost 1; bases outside the gene matches: 4. CDR1 and CDR2 (germline): MNHEY, SMNVEV (reference sequence). The CDR3 length is 16 residues.

This clonotype was seen repeatedly, ten times or more. The chain uses TRBV5-4 and TRBJ2-7; 10 bases match TRBD1. The CDR3 extends over 16 amino acids. Losses at the gene ends were 0 bases for V and 3 bases for J; bases not matched to a gene: 6. Per the germline V gene, CDR1 is SGHNT and CDR2 is YYREEE (reference sequence). The CDR3 is CASSLALGTGVYEQYF. CDR3 in DNA: TGTGCCAGCAGCTTGGCCCTCGGGACAGGGGTCTACGAGCAGTACTTC.

The chain employs TRBV2 and TRBJ2-7; 9 bases map to TRBD1. Germline trimming cut 6 bases from V and 2 bases from J; bases unmatched to any gene: 8. Germline values: CDR1 SNHLY, CDR2 FYNNEI. This CDR3 comprises 15 residues. CDR3 residues: CASRAGQGATYEQYF. Written as DNA, the CDR3 is TGTGCCAGCAGGGCGGGACAGGGAGCGACCTACGAGCAGTACTTC.

This clonotype was found many times. The chain joins TRBV5-1 to TRBJ2-5; D is uncertain. V lost 0 bases and J lost 3, with 12 bases in between. The germline gives CDR1 SGHRS, CDR2 YFSETQ. The CDR3 runs to 15 residues. CDR3 protein: CASSLALGREETQYF. CDR3 nucleotides: TGCGCCAGCAGCTTGGCCCTCGGAAGAGAAGAGACCCAGTACTTC.

The chain recombines TRBV27 with TRBJ1-1, with no clear D. The germline gives CDR1 MNHEY, CDR2 SMNVEV (reference sequence). The CDR3 consists of 13 residues. V lost 5 bases, J lost 4 bases, and 11 bases lay in between. The CDR3 region is CASSPGASTEAFF. In DNA form, the CDR3 reads TGTGCCAGCAGTCCCGGAGCTAGCACTGAAGCTTTCTTT.

This clonotype has ten or more counts. The CDR3 DNA reads as TGTGCCAGCAGCGTAGGAGTCTGGGGCTCGGAAAGCTCTGGAAACACCATATATTTT. Protein sequence: CASSVGVWGSESSGNTIYF. The J gene is TRBJ1-3, the V gene TRBV9, with D tentatively TRBD1 (5 bases). This CDR3 is 19 amino acids long. Germline assignment: CDR1 SGDLS and CDR2 YYNGEE. V was shortened by 0 bases and J by 0 bases, with 19 bases between the two germline ends.

This clonotype was recorded many times. The chain combines TRBV7-2 with TRBJ1-1; D might be TRBD1 (6 bases). Trimming took 4 bases from V and 5 from J, leaving 14 bases between them. CDR1 and CDR2 from the germline V gene are SGHTA and FQGNSA. The CDR3 contains 14 residues. The CDR3: CASSSLQGGTEAFF. The CDR3 nucleotides read TGTGCCAGCAGCTCTCTACAGGGAGGAACTGAAGCTTTCTTT.